Each of the 31 T cell receptor beta chains below was sequenced from the same sample in a study of breast tumors, draining lymph nodes, adjacent tissues. TCRdb re-analysed the multiplex PCR reads in MiXCR, keeping a single row per CDR3 protein. The sample comprises about 60,000 distinct CDR3 sequences, less than 60% of which are singletons, and roughly 19% rests with the top ten. Specimen: breast tumor tissue. These receptors all come from a female donor with breast cancer. Some clones in this sample may be carry-over from other donors' samples.

The chain employs TRBV19 and TRBJ2-3; 7 bases fit TRBD2. There are 14 residues in the CDR3. Trimming took 7 bases from V and 0 from J; bases not matched to a gene: 4. Germline V gene lookup returns CDR1 LNHDA and CDR2 SQIVND (reference sequence). CDR3 residues: CASKASGSTDTQYF. The CDR3 DNA follows: TGTGCCAGTAAGGCTAGCGGAAGCACAGATACGCAGTATTTT.

The CDR3 DNA reads TGTGCCAGCAGCTTAAATCTCCAGGACAGAGAAGGACTACCTTCCTACGAGCATTTT. Translation gives CASSLNLQDREGLPSYEHF. The chain has TRBV7-2 and TRBJ1-5; a weak D match, TRBD1 (6 bases). The CDR3 covers 19 residues. Trimming took off 2 bases at V and 14 bases at J, with 34 bases between the two ends. CDR1 is SGHTA, CDR2 FQGNSA, per germline. Drawing the rest from reference TRBV7-2 and TRBJ1-5, the complete variable domain is GAGVSQSPSNKVTEKGKDVELRCDPISGHTALYWYRQSLGQGLEFLIYFQGNSAPDKSGLPSDRFSAERTGGSVSTLTIQRTQQEDSAVYLCASSLNLQDREGLPSYEHFGDGTRLSIL.

In its sample, this clonotype was seen many times. V is TRBV5-1 and J is TRBJ2-1; D gene ambiguous. CDR1 is SGHRS and CDR2 is YFSETQ in the germline V gene. V lost 2 bases, J lost 0 bases, and 9 bases lay in between. This CDR3 spans 15 amino acids. As DNA, the CDR3 is TGCGCCAGCAGCTTCGCCGGTAGCTCCTACAATGAGCAGTTCTTC. The encoded protein is CASSFAGSSYNEQFF. Full variable domain (remainder filled in from reference TRBV5-1 and TRBJ2-1): KAGVTQTPRYLIKTRGQQVTLSCSPISGHRSVSWYQQTPGQGLQFLFEYFSETQRNKGNFPGRFSGRQFSNSRSEMNVSTLELGDSALYLCASSFAGSSYNEQFFGPGTRLTVL.

This clonotype has ten or more counts. J is TRBJ1-2 and V is TRBV6-1, with no clear D. The germline V gene encodes CDR1 MNHNS and CDR2 SASEGT. The CDR3 consists of 12 residues. The V end lost 6 bases, the J end lost 6 bases, and 11 bases lay between the germline ends. The CDR3 loop is CASRVDWDGYTF. The CDR3 DNA reads as TGTGCCAGCAGGGTAGATTGGGATGGCTACACCTTC.

This clonotype was picked up one time. This chain connects TRBV9 to TRBJ2-3; D may be TRBD1 or TRBD2 (5 bases each). Germline loops: CDR1 SGDLS, CDR2 YYNGEE. This CDR3 has 13 amino acids. V shed 0 bases and J shed 7 bases, with 9 bases lying between them. As DNA, the CDR3 is TGTGCCAGCAGCGTAGGGGACCGTCATACGCAGTATTTT. Protein: CASSVGDRHTQYF.

For this clonotype: The DNA is left out, because the CDR3 cannot be placed on it with certainty; the CDR3 is given as TCRdb lists it. The chain carries TRBV9 and TRBJ2-2; the table gives TRBD2 as D, unverified against the DNA. The CDR3 is 21 residues long, ends included. The germline V gene encodes CDR1 SGDLS and CDR2 YYNGEE. This chain's CDR3 is CASSVTSPYEQYFGPAGELFF.

This clonotype was detected only once. The CDR3 DNA reads as TGTGCTAGTGGTTACGACCTGCGGGAGAAAACCTACGAGCAGTACTTC. Translating it yields CASGYDLREKTYEQYF. The chain combines TRBV12-5 with TRBJ2-7, with 7 bases matching TRBD2. In germline, CDR1 is LGHNT, CDR2 FRNRAP. After removal of 4 bases from V and 2 bases from J, the junction contained 11 bases not matched to a gene. The CDR3 runs to 16 residues.

This clonotype was counted at least ten times. With a much larger clone just one base away, this may be a read error. V gene TRBV12-3 or TRBV12-4 combines with J gene TRBJ2-3; D gene uncertain. Trimming removed 6 bases at V and 1 base at J, with 11 bases between. The CDR3 runs 14 residues. The CDR3 sequence: CASSSVRGTDTQYF. CDR3 bases: TGTGCCAGCAGCAGCGTTCGGGGCACAGATACGCAGTATTTT.

This chain joins TRBV7-9 and TRBJ1-3, with D uncertain. The CDR3 has 12 amino acids. Germline values: CDR1 SEHNR, CDR2 FQNEAQ (reference sequence). V lost 5 bases and J lost 3, with 5 bases in between. In DNA form, the CDR3 reads TGTGCCAGCAGCCCAGATGGAAACACCATATATTTT. It specifies CASSPDGNTIYF.

This clonotype was found many times. The CDR3 DNA is TGTGCCAGCAGTTCCGGACAGTGGGCCACAGATACGCAGTATTTT. This sequence encodes CASSSGQWATDTQYF. The chain uses TRBV6-2 or TRBV6-3 and TRBJ2-3; possibly TRBD1 for D (6 bases). This CDR3 has 15 residues. V lost 4 bases and J 2 bases, leaving 13 bases between the germline ends. Germline values: CDR1 MNHEY, CDR2 SVGEGT.

This chain joins TRBV20-1 and TRBJ1-4, with TRBD1 matching 9 bases. This CDR3 is 15 amino acids long. Trimming removed 1 base from V and 7 bases from J; junction bases left unmatched: 7. CDR1 DFQATT and CDR2 SNEGSKA come from the germline V gene (reference sequence). CDR3 sequence reads: CSARGWTGEGEKLFF. The CDR3 nucleotides read TGCAGTGCTAGAGGATGGACAGGGGAGGGTGAAAAACTGTTTTTT.

As to this clonotype: At one end the junction does not follow the germline gene, possibly because of a read error. The chain has TRBV7-9 and TRBJ1-6; unclear D gene. Per the germline V gene, CDR1 is SEHNR and CDR2 is FQNEAQ (reference sequence). CDR3 size: 15 residues. CDR3 nucleotides: TGTACCAGCAGCTTAACGGGCAATACGGGTTCACCCCTCCACTTT. Amino acid sequence: CTSSLTGNTGSPLHF. Based on the CDR3 plus reference TRBV7-9 and TRBJ1-6, the full variable domain is DTGVSQNPRHKITKRGQNVTFRCDPISEHNRLYWYRQTLGQGPEFLTYFQNEAQLEKSRLLSDRFSAERPKGSFSTLEIQRTEQGDSAMYLCTSSLTGNTGSPLHFGNGTRLTVT.

This clonotype appeared many times. The chain's CDR3 is CASSHGAIGADTQYF. CDR3 in DNA: TGTGCCAGCAGTCACGGGGCCATTGGCGCAGATACGCAGTATTTT. The chain combines TRBV6-6 with TRBJ2-3; the D call may be TRBD1 or TRBD2 (5 bases each). This CDR3 is built from 15 residues. With 5 bases removed from V and 4 bases from J, the gap between germline ends came to 16 bases. CDR1 and CDR2 from the germline V gene are MNHNY and SVGAGI (reference sequence).

J is TRBJ1-3 and V is TRBV12-3 or TRBV12-4; no definite D call. This CDR3 comprises 14 residues. The germline V and J ends were trimmed by 10 bases and 0 bases, with 13 bases remaining between them. CDR3 nucleotides: TGTGCCAACTCCGTCGGACTCTCTGGAAACACCATATATTTT. Protein sequence: CANSVGLSGNTIYF.

This clonotype was counted ten times or more. In nucleotides, the CDR3 is TGCGCCAGCAGCCGGGGGGACGGGAGCTCCTATAATTCACCCCTCCACTTT. This sequence encodes CASSRGDGSSYNSPLHF. The chain carries TRBV5-1 and TRBJ1-6, with D perhaps matching TRBD1 (5 bases). V gave up 4 bases and J gave up 0 bases, with 14 bases separating them. The germline V gene encodes CDR1 SGHRS and CDR2 YFSETQ. There are 17 residues in the CDR3. The full variable domain, its missing parts supplied by reference TRBV5-1 and TRBJ1-6, is KAGVTQTPRYLIKTRGQQVTLSCSPISGHRSVSWYQQTPGQGLQFLFEYFSETQRNKGNFPGRFSGRQFSNSRSEMNVSTLELGDSALYLCASSRGDGSSYNSPLHFGNGTRLTVT.

The chain uses TRBV29-1 and TRBJ2-1, with TRBD2 matching 7 bases. This CDR3 is built from 13 residues. Trimming cost V 8 bases and J 9 bases; bases outside gene matches: 13. The V gene's germline CDR1 is SQVTM and CDR2 ANQGSEA. This CDR3 is CSLTSAMGGEQFF. CDR3 in DNA: TGCAGCCTAACTAGCGCAATGGGTGGTGAGCAGTTCTTC.

V usage is TRBV19 and J usage is TRBJ2-1; D gene ambiguous. Germline loops: CDR1 LNHDA, CDR2 SQIVND (reference sequence). There are 13 residues in the CDR3. Between the trimmed V and J ends, which lost 5 bases and 8 bases, there was a span of 13 bases. The CDR3 spells CASSGFGLDEQFF. CDR3 in DNA: TGTGCCAGTAGTGGGTTCGGGCTCGATGAGCAGTTCTTC.

The chain links TRBV19 to TRBJ1-3, with D perhaps TRBD1 (5 bases). Germline values: CDR1 LNHDA, CDR2 SQIVND (reference sequence). This CDR3 has 15 amino acids. V lost 5 bases and J lost 0, with 11 bases in between. DNA of the CDR3: TGTGCCAGTAGTTTCGGGACTAACTCTGGAAACACCATATATTTT. Its protein product is CASSFGTNSGNTIYF.

Comments on this clonotype: One base away lies a much larger clone, so this may be a sequencing read error. The chain is built from TRBV5-4 and TRBJ2-1; maybe TRBD1 (6 bases). This CDR3 contains 15 residues. Germline lookup yields CDR1 SGHNT and CDR2 YYREEE (reference sequence). Deletions cut 0 bases from V and 1 base from J, with 8 bases between. Here the CDR3 reads CASSLDRASYNEQFF. The CDR3 DNA is TGTGCCAGCAGCTTGGACAGGGCGTCCTACAATGAGCAGTTCTTC.

This clonotype was observed at least ten times. The chain employs TRBV20-1 and TRBJ2-7; the match to TRBD2 covers 7 bases. Germline CDR1 and CDR2: DFQATT and SNEGSKA (reference sequence). The CDR3 has 17 amino acids. Germline trimming cut 3 bases from V and 2 bases from J; bases unmatched to any gene: 16. CDR3 amino acids: CSARDLRSGEGTYEQYF. As DNA, the CDR3 is TGCAGTGCTAGGGATTTGCGGTCGGGGGAGGGCACCTACGAGCAGTACTTC.

This rearrangement joins TRBV7-8 to TRBJ2-5; TRBD2 aligns across 8 bases. Germline V lookup: CDR1 SGHVS, CDR2 FQNEAQ. This CDR3 has 16 residues. The V and J ends lost 5 bases and 4 bases, in that order; junction bases with no gene match: 12. The DNA for the CDR3 is TGTGCCAGCAGCCTCGGTCCAGCGGGAGCTACAGAGACCCAGTACTTC. Its translation: CASSLGPAGATETQYF.

The chain recombines TRBV2 with TRBJ1-5; 7 bases are shared with TRBD1. CDR3 size: 13 residues. The germline CDR1 and CDR2 sequences are SNHLY and FYNNEI. Trimming at V came to 8 bases and at J to 3 bases, leaving 4 bases not matched to a gene. This chain's CDR3 is CASVGQINQPQHF. In DNA form, the CDR3 reads TGTGCCAGCGTGGGACAGATCAATCAGCCCCAGCATTTT.

About this clonotype: An end of the junction does not agree with germline; a read error may underlie this. The gene calls are TRBV29-1 and TRBJ2-7; the match to TRBD2 covers 10 bases. Germline lookup yields CDR1 SQVTM and CDR2 ANQGSEA. CDR3 length: 22 amino acids. In DNA form, the CDR3 reads TGCAGCGTAAATCCGATGGGCACCAGATTAGCGGGAGGTATGTCCCTCTCCTACGAGCGGTACTTC. It is translated as CSVNPMGTRLAGGMSLSYERYF.

J is TRBJ2-7 and V is TRBV6-1, with 10 bases lining up with TRBD1. Germline values: CDR1 MNHNS, CDR2 SASEGT. The CDR3 loop spans 15 amino acids. Losses at the gene ends were 5 bases for V and 3 bases for J; bases not matched to a gene: 7. The CDR3 loop is CASSQTRTGGYEQYF. CDR3 coding DNA: TGTGCCAGCAGTCAAACCAGGACAGGGGGCTACGAGCAGTACTTC.

This clonotype was seen repeatedly, ten times or more. The chain employs TRBV5-6 and TRBJ1-1, with TRBD1 as a possible D gene (6 bases). Germline-derived CDR1 and CDR2 are SGHDT and YYEEEE. Trimming removed 1 base at V and 1 base at J, with 8 bases between. This CDR3 region has 14 residues. The CDR3 is CASSLTGWNTEAFF. CDR3 nucleotides: TGTGCCAGCAGCTTGACAGGGTGGAACACTGAAGCTTTCTTT.

DNA of the CDR3: TGCGCCAGCAGCTTGGTCCCTAAGGGGTTCGGCGTAGAGACCCAGTACTTC. Residues: CASSLVPKGFGVETQYF. This chain links TRBV5-1 with TRBJ2-5, with a possible D match to TRBD1 (5 bases). V was clipped by 0 bases and J by 4 bases, with 19 bases between them. There are 17 residues in the CDR3. The germline V gene has CDR1 SGHRS and CDR2 YFSETQ.

This clonotype was detected once. The chain recombines TRBV5-1 with TRBJ2-7; possible D gene TRBD1, 5 bases. The CDR3 has 13 residues. The germline CDR1 and CDR2 sequences are SGHRS and YFSETQ. Trimming took off 4 bases at V and 3 bases at J, with 11 bases between the two ends. This chain's CDR3 is CASSPGAVYEQYF. The CDR3 nucleotides are TGCGCCAGCAGCCCTGGGGCAGTCTACGAGCAGTACTTC.

The chain employs TRBV30 and TRBJ2-1; 9 bases line up with TRBD2. The CDR3 runs to 15 residues. Trimming took 3 bases from V and 6 from J; bases not matched to a gene: 9. CDR1 and CDR2 (germline): GTSNPN, SVGIG (reference sequence). The CDR3 sequence: CAWREAGGPRNEQFF. The CDR3 DNA follows: TGTGCCTGGAGAGAGGCGGGAGGGCCTCGCAATGAGCAGTTCTTC.

The chain uses TRBV2 and TRBJ2-3; D could derive from TRBD1 or TRBD2 (5 bases each). Germline V gives CDR1 SNHLY, CDR2 FYNNEI. V was pared by 8 bases and J by 0 bases, with 21 bases between. The CDR3 sequence is 17 residues long. The CDR3 DNA reads TGTGCCAGCGGCGATGGGACCAGCGGAACTAGCACAGATACGCAGTATTTT. Translated, it gives CASGDGTSGTSTDTQYF.

This chain joins TRBV29-1 and TRBJ2-1, with 7 bases lining up with TRBD1. CDR1 and CDR2 (germline): SQVTM, ANQGSEA. The CDR3 extends over 13 amino acids. The ends lost 7 bases at V and 4 bases at J; junction bases unmatched: 7. In DNA form, the CDR3 reads TGCAGCGCGACAGGGAACCGGTACAATGAGCAGTTCTTC. Its translation: CSATGNRYNEQFF.

About this clonotype itself: A much more abundant neighbour one base away suggests this may be a read error. In DNA form, the CDR3 reads TGTGCCAGCAGTCGTACCACTAGCGGGGGGGACTACAGTGAGCAGTTCTTC. Protein sequence: CASSRTTSGGDYSEQFF. The chain joins TRBV5-6 to TRBJ2-1; TRBD2 agrees at 13 bases. Germline V lookup: CDR1 SGHDT, CDR2 YYEEEE. The CDR3 spans 17 residues.